This entry is about one TCR beta chain. The target antigen is unknown. This specimen comes from a study of OX40 agonist ivuxolimab in advanced cancers. The overall study: Patients treated during dose escalation were battling hepatocellular carcinoma, melanoma, renal cell or head and neck cancer. Prior anti-PD-1, anti-PD-L1 or anti-CTLA-4 therapy was allowed; 40% had some. Study-wide results and limits: By week 6 at 0.1 to 3.0 mg/kg, blood CD4+ and CD8+ T cells had expanded clonally. Low normalized clonal expansion also occurred in some nonresponding patients.

Germline V gives CDR1 MNHEY, CDR2 SMNVEV (reference sequence). CDR3 length: 14 amino acids. The assay was immunoSEQ multiplex PCR, and TCRdb's table has in-frame clones only and misses some. Here the sample spans about 67,000 clones, about 89% being singletons. The chain links TRBV27 to TRBJ2-5, with D perhaps being TRBD1 or TRBD2 (5 bases each). The J call may be wrong; the DNA end is better matched by TRBJ2-7. This clonotype was sampled from an adult with an advanced solid tumor such as melanoma, head and neck, liver or kidney cancer. Material: CD4+ or CD8+ T cells sorted from blood, obtained in a trial of the OX40 agonist ivuxolimab. CDR3 residues: CASSFSRGPYEQYF. The CDR3 DNA is TGTGCCAGCAGTTTCTCTCGGGGCCCCTACGAGCAGTACTTC.